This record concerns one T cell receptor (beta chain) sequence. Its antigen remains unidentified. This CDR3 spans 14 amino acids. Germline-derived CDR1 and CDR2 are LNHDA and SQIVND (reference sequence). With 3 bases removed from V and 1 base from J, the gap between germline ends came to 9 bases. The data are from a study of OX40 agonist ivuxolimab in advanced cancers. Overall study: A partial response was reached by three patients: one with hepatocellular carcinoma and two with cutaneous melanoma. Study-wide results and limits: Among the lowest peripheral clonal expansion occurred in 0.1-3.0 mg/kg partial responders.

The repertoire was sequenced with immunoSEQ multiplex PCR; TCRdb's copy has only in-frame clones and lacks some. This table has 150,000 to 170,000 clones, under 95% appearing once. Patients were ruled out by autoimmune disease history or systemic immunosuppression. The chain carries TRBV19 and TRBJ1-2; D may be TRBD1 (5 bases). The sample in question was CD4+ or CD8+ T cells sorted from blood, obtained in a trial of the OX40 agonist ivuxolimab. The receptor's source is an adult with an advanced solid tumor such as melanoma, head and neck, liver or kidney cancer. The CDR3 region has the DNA TGTGCCAGTAGTATCGACAGCCTTAACTATGGCTACACCTTC. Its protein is CASSIDSLNYGYTF.